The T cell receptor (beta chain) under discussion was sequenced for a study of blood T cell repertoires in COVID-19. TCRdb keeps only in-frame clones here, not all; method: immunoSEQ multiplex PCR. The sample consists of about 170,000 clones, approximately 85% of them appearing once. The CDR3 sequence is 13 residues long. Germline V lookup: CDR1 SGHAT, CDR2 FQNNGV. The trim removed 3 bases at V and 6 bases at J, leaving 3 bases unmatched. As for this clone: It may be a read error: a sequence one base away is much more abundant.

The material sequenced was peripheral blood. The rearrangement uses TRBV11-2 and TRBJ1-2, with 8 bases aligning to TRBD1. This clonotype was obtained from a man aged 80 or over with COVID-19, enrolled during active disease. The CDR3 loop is CASSLDREDGYTF. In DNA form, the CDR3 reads TGTGCCAGCAGCTTGGACAGGGAGGATGGCTACACCTTC.